The text below deals with one T cell receptor beta chain. Its antigen is not known. This record comes from a study of cytomegalovirus exposure and HLA in healthy donors. Overall study: One earlier analysis, a look at 180 million or so T cells, found roughly 120 million unique TCR beta sequences. Study-level points and caveats: For presence/absence analyses, sequencing depth was assumed to be roughly uniform across donors.

The length of the CDR3 is 14 residues. Germline V gives CDR1 SQVTM, CDR2 ANQGSEA. V shed 6 bases and J 0 bases; nucleotides not matched to a gene: 5. In the PCR, 60 Vbeta and 13 Jbeta primers were used. Data came from immunoSEQ multiplex PCR; TCRdb stores just in-frame clones and leaves some out. The repertoire holds approximately 170,000 clones, approximately 81% seen once, with 2.5% to 3% in the top ten. The rearrangement uses TRBV29-1 and TRBJ1-3; 7 bases match TRBD1. Sequenced sample: PBMCs. This TCR was recovered from a man aged 25-45 years in good health and CMV-seropositive. CDR3 region: CSVRQGNSGNTIYF. CDR3 in DNA: TGCAGCGTGCGACAGGGAAACTCTGGAAACACCATATATTTT.